Below are 24 T cell receptor beta chains sequenced from a single sample in a study of spatial heterogeneity in lung cancer. TCRdb re-called the 5' RACE reads with MiXCR, one entry per CDR3 protein. Of about 5,100 distinct CDR3 sequences in the sample, approximately 6.5% are singletons; the top ten hold less than 40%. The sample's time point: sample taken at primary tumor resection. Their target antigens are unknown. Study-wide findings and caveats: Counts of expanded alpha and beta TCRs within tumors tracked the tumor nonsynonymous mutation count.

The sample was lung tumor tissue, taken at surgery. These receptors all stem from a female donor with early-stage non-small cell lung cancer.

This clonotype was picked up a small number of times. This beta chain is a stray read from a library made for alpha chains; its abundance is not meaningful. V gene TRBV5-1 combines with J gene TRBJ2-3, with 7 bases fitting TRBD1. This CDR3 is 17 amino acids long. The V gene's germline CDR1 is SGHRS and CDR2 YFSETQ. The V gene end was trimmed by 4 bases and the J gene end by 6 bases; junction bases not matched to a gene: 17. The chain's CDR3 is CASSLGSRGQRADTQYF. Written as DNA, the CDR3 is TGCGCCAGCAGCCTAGGCTCGAGGGGACAGAGGGCGGATACGCAGTATTTT.

This clonotype was recorded at least ten times. A library prepared for alpha chains yielded this beta chain as an off-target read; its size is of little meaning. The J gene is TRBJ2-1, the V gene TRBV29-1; 10 bases are shared with TRBD2. Germline V gene sequence: CDR1 SQVTM, CDR2 ANQGSEA. The J segment lost 8 bases and the V segment lost 6 bases, leaving 10 bases of the junction unmatched. This CDR3 contains 14 residues. This chain's CDR3 is CSVELLAGLDEQFF. The CDR3 coding sequence is TGCAGCGTGGAGCTACTAGCGGGGTTGGATGAGCAGTTCTTC.

Remarks on this clonotype: Within a library made for alpha chains, this beta chain is off target, and its count is uninformative. CDR3 in amino acids: CASSYSIFRVAGQETQYF. CDR3 in DNA: TGTGCCAGCAGTTACTCGATATTCCGGGTGGCGGGGCAAGAGACCCAGTACTTC. The V call is TRBV6-5, the J call TRBJ2-5; possible D gene TRBD2, 6 bases. Germline CDR1 is MNHEY and CDR2 is SVGAGI. CDR3 length: 18 amino acids. Trimming shortened V by 0 bases and J by 2 bases, and 19 bases separated the two germline ends.

In its sample, this clonotype ranks as medium-sized (0.01 to 0.1%). Within a library made for alpha chains, this beta chain is off target, and its count is uninformative. This sequence joins TRBV5-1 and TRBJ2-7; 10 bases map to TRBD1. CDR3 length equals 16 residues. The V gene end was trimmed by 4 bases and the J gene end by 3 bases; junction bases not matched to a gene: 10. CDR1 and CDR2 (germline): SGHRS, YFSETQ. DNA of the CDR3: TGCGCCAGCAGCAAGGACCCGGGACAGGGGAGCTACGAGCAGTACTTC. Its protein product is CASSKDPGQGSYEQYF.

This clonotype was seen only a few times. The library was built for alpha chains, so this beta chain is an off-target read and its size means little. V gene TRBV7-7 combines with J gene TRBJ2-7; TRBD1 is a possible D gene (5 bases). Trimming pared 5 bases from V and 2 bases from J, leaving 10 bases between. The CDR3 contains 13 residues. Germline assignment: CDR1 SSHAT and CDR2 FNYEAQ (reference sequence). The CDR3 loop reads CASSPGLTYEQYF. DNA of the CDR3: TGTGCCAGCAGCCCAGGGCTGACCTACGAGCAGTACTTC. The full variable domain, rest sourced from reference TRBV7-7 and TRBJ2-7, is GAGVSQSPRYKVTKRGQDVTLRCDPISSHATLYWYQQALGQGPEFLTYFNYEAQPDKSGLPSDRFSAERPEGSISTLTIQRTEQRDSAMYRCASSPGLTYEQYFGPGTRLTVT.

This clonotype was observed many times. Little can be read into the size of this beta chain, an off-target read in a library designed for alpha chains. The chain recombines TRBV7-9 with TRBJ2-3; D remains ambiguous. Between the trimmed V and J ends, which lost 1 base and 2 bases, there was a span of 10 bases. The CDR3 covers 15 residues. Germline assignment: CDR1 SEHNR and CDR2 FQNEAQ (reference sequence). The chain's CDR3 is CASSLGQSFTDTQYF. CDR3 bases: TGTGCCAGCAGCTTAGGCCAGTCTTTCACAGATACGCAGTATTTT.

This clonotype was picked up many times. Little can be read into the size of this beta chain, an off-target read in a library designed for alpha chains. V usage is TRBV27 and J usage is TRBJ2-7; 9 bases are a match to TRBD1. The V gene's germline CDR1 is MNHEY and CDR2 SMNVEV (reference sequence). The CDR3 sequence is 13 residues long. V lost 2 bases, J lost 9 bases, and 5 bases stayed unmatched. In DNA, the CDR3 is TGTGCCAGCAGTTTAGGACAGGGGCCGGCGCAGTACTTC. Translated: CASSLGQGPAQYF.

Remarks on this clonotype: This beta chain is a stray sequence in a library constructed for alpha chains; its clone size is not meaningful. The chain joins TRBV12-3 or TRBV12-4 to TRBJ2-3; no firm D call. V was trimmed by 1 base and J by 4 bases, leaving 6 bases between them. This CDR3 is 13 amino acids long. As DNA, the CDR3 is TGTGCCAGCAGTTTAGACGGGCCAGATACGCAGTATTTT. Translation gives CASSLDGPDTQYF.

By share of the sample, this clonotype is medium-sized (0.01 to 0.1%). Within a library made for alpha chains, this beta chain is off target, and its count is uninformative. This chain connects TRBV28 to TRBJ2-7; D gene ambiguous. Trimming pared 2 bases from V and 3 bases from J, leaving 8 bases between. Per the germline V gene, CDR1 is MDHEN and CDR2 is SYDVKM. CDR3 size: 13 residues. The CDR3 region is CASSLPGFYEQYF. The CDR3 region has the DNA TGTGCCAGCAGTTTACCGGGTTTCTACGAGCAGTACTTC.

This clonotype was counted many times. This beta chain turned up in a library designed for alpha chains; as an off-target read, its abundance says little. V is TRBV5-1 and J is TRBJ2-1; TRBD2 matches 11 bases. V trimming: 4 bases; J trimming: 4 bases; junction bases outside the gene matches: 4. The CDR3 runs 15 residues. In germline, CDR1 is SGHRS, CDR2 YFSETQ. CDR3 protein: CASSGGLAAYNEQFF. The CDR3 nucleotides read TGCGCCAGCAGCGGGGGACTAGCGGCGTACAATGAGCAGTTCTTC. Combining the CDR3 with reference TRBV5-1 and TRBJ2-1 gives the whole variable domain KAGVTQTPRYLIKTRGQQVTLSCSPISGHRSVSWYQQTPGQGLQFLFEYFSETQRNKGNFPGRFSGRQFSNSRSEMNVSTLELGDSALYLCASSGGLAAYNEQFFGPGTRLTVL.

This clonotype is labeled as medium-sized. Since the library was made to target alpha chains, this beta chain is a stray read and its abundance is not meaningful. The chain recombines TRBV30 with TRBJ1-2; D is ambiguous. CDR3 length equals 11 residues. CDR1 is GTSNPN and CDR2 is SVGIG in the germline V gene (reference sequence). Trimming shortened V by 0 bases and J by 4 bases, and 3 bases separated the two germline ends. As DNA, the CDR3 is TGTGCCTGGAGTGTAGGCTATGGCTACACCTTC. Translated, it gives CAWSVGYGYTF.

A remark on this clonotype: Found in a library prepared for alpha chains, this beta chain is an off-target read, and its abundance has little meaning. The chain employs TRBV20-1 and TRBJ2-7, with a possible D match to TRBD1 (5 bases). Per the germline V gene, CDR1 is DFQATT and CDR2 is SNEGSKA (reference sequence). The CDR3 contains 13 residues. The V gene lost 8 bases and the J gene lost 1 base, with 15 bases spanning the gap. The DNA for the CDR3 is TGCAGTCTATATGCAGGGCTATCCTACGAGCAGTACTTC. Its protein is CSLYAGLSYEQYF.

In this sample, this clonotype turned up many times. Because the library targeted alpha chains, this beta chain is an off-target read whose size means little. V usage is TRBV10-1 and J usage is TRBJ2-5; D might be TRBD1 or TRBD2, each matching 5 bases. Trimming removed 0 bases at V and 4 bases at J, with 9 bases between. The CDR3 is made up of 14 amino acids. CDR1 is WNHNN, CDR2 SYGVQD, per germline (reference sequence). The CDR3 spells CASSESGDVETQYF. The CDR3 bases are TGCGCCAGCAGTGAGTCAGGGGACGTAGAGACCCAGTACTTC.

Judged by abundance, this clonotype is medium-sized. This beta chain is a stray sequence in a library constructed for alpha chains; its clone size is not meaningful. V is TRBV7-8 and J is TRBJ2-5; D unresolved. Trimming shortened V by 5 bases and J by 7 bases, and 14 bases separated the two germline ends. Germline V gives CDR1 SGHVS, CDR2 FQNEAQ. CDR3 length: 13 residues. CDR3 amino acids: CASSPTTGGTQYF. In DNA form, the CDR3 reads TGTGCCAGCAGCCCTACCACCGGCGGGACCCAGTACTTC.

This clonotype was observed many times. Found in a library prepared for alpha chains, this beta chain is an off-target read, and its abundance has little meaning. This chain uses TRBV20-1 with TRBJ2-5; possible D gene TRBD2, 5 bases. V was trimmed by 1 base and J by 4 bases, leaving 10 bases between them. Germline V gene data show CDR1 as DFQATT and CDR2 as SNEGSKA (reference sequence). This CDR3 comprises 13 residues. Here the CDR3 DNA reads TGCAGTGCTAGAGGATCTGCGGGAGAGACCCAGTACTTC. Protein: CSARGSAGETQYF.

This clonotype is labeled as medium-sized (0.01 to 0.1%). Within a library made for alpha chains, this beta chain is off target, and its count is uninformative. The CDR3 DNA is TGTGCCAGCAGCATACAGGCGACGAACACCGGGGAGCTGTTTTTT. Protein sequence: CASSIQATNTGELFF. The genes are TRBV7-6 and TRBJ2-2, with D possibly matching TRBD1 (5 bases). The CDR3 contains 15 residues. V was trimmed by 5 bases and J by 0 bases, leaving 10 bases between them. CDR1 is SGHVS, CDR2 FNYEAQ, per germline. Supplemented by reference TRBV7-6 and TRBJ2-2, the full variable domain reads GAGVSQSPRYKVTKRGQDVALRCDPISGHVSLYWYRQALGQGPEFLTYFNYEAQQDKSGLPNDRFSAERPEGSISTLTIQRTEQRDSAMYRCASSIQATNTGELFFGEGSRLTVL.

This clonotype appeared many times. The library was built for alpha chains, so this beta chain is an off-target read and its size means little. This chain links TRBV7-3 with TRBJ1-1; TRBD1 aligns across 11 bases. Germline CDR1 SGHTA, CDR2 FQGTGA. This CDR3 is built from 16 residues. After removal of 2 bases from V and 3 bases from J, the junction contained 5 bases not matched to a gene. The CDR3 spells CASSLEGGQGDTEAFF. Here the CDR3 DNA reads TGTGCCAGCAGCTTAGAAGGGGGACAGGGGGACACTGAAGCTTTCTTT. The whole variable domain, filled in from reference TRBV7-3 and TRBJ1-1, reads GAGVSQTPSNKVTEKGKYVELRCDPISGHTALYWYRQSLGQGPEFLIYFQGTGAADDSGLPNDRFFAVRPEGSVSTLKIQRTERGDSAVYLCASSLEGGQGDTEAFFGQGTRLTVV.

The sample holds many counts of this clonotype. This beta chain turned up in a library designed for alpha chains; as an off-target read, its abundance says little. The V call is TRBV3-1, the J call TRBJ2-3, with TRBD1 matching 7 bases. CDR3 length: 17 amino acids. CDR1 and CDR2 (germline): LGHDT, YNNKEL (reference sequence). The J segment lost 0 bases and the V segment lost 4 bases, leaving 10 bases of the junction unmatched. The CDR3, as DNA: TGTGCCAGCAGCCCCACGACAGGGTGGGCAAGCACAGATACGCAGTATTTT. Its protein is CASSPTTGWASTDTQYF.

This clonotype came up many times. This beta chain is a stray sequence in a library constructed for alpha chains; its clone size is not meaningful. The J gene is TRBJ1-2, the V gene TRBV27; tentatively, D is TRBD1 (5 bases). The CDR3 length is 13 residues. Germline values: CDR1 MNHEY, CDR2 SMNVEV (reference sequence). Trimming removed 3 bases from V and 2 bases from J, with 7 bases in between. This CDR3 reads CASSLSGNYGYTF. CDR3 bases: TGTGCCAGCAGTTTGTCAGGGAACTATGGCTACACCTTC.

In regard to this clonotype: This may be a read error, as it is one base from a much larger clone. The CDR3 does not end in the conserved phenylalanine or tryptophan, so this is likely a read error. This beta chain was picked up by a library intended for alpha chains and is off target, so its count carries little meaning. The chain combines TRBV7-8 with TRBJ2-5; possibly TRBD2 for D (5 bases). Germline values: CDR1 SGHVS, CDR2 FQNEAQ. This CDR3 region has 16 residues. V was clipped by 0 bases and J by 5 bases, with 16 bases between them. CDR3 region: CASSLATGIPTETQYY. CDR3 coding DNA: TGTGCCAGCAGCTTAGCGACGGGGATTCCAACGGAGACCCAGTACTAC.

Notes on this clonotype: A library made for alpha chains picked up this beta chain off target, so its size means little. V usage is TRBV28 and J usage is TRBJ2-4, with D perhaps being TRBD1 or TRBD2 (6 bases each). The CDR3 is 16 amino acids. V dropped 2 bases and J dropped 0 bases, with 11 bases sitting between them. CDR1 and CDR2 from the germline V gene are MDHEN and SYDVKM. The CDR3 region has the DNA TGTGCCAGCAGTTTACTGGGGGGCCTAGCCAAAAACATTCAGTACTTC. The encoded protein is CASSLLGGLAKNIQYF.

This clonotype was counted at least ten times. With the library built for alpha chains, this beta chain is off target and its frequency is not meaningful. The chain uses TRBV28 and TRBJ2-7, with 7 nucleotides matching TRBD1. Germline V CDR1 and CDR2: MDHEN, SYDVKM. This CDR3 comprises 12 residues. Unmatched junction bases numbered 6, after V lost 8 bases and J lost 5 bases. CDR3 sequence: CASRRQGNEQYF. The CDR3 DNA follows: TGTGCCAGCCGTAGACAGGGAAACGAGCAGTACTTC.

Points on this clonotype: A library made for alpha chains picked up this beta chain off target, so its size means little. V usage is TRBV4-3 and J usage is TRBJ2-5; 11 bases are a match to TRBD2. The CDR3 runs 17 residues. V gave up 4 bases and J gave up 2 bases; unmatched junction bases: 9. Germline-derived CDR1 and CDR2 are LGHNA and YSLEER. The CDR3 loop is CASSRAASGGRQETQYF. In DNA, the CDR3 is TGCGCCAGCAGCCGAGCCGCTAGCGGGGGGAGGCAAGAGACCCAGTACTTC.

This clonotype rates as medium-sized. This beta chain is an unintended read in a library built for alpha chains; its size means little. This chain uses TRBV5-1 with TRBJ2-3; 8 bases map to TRBD2. The germline V gene has CDR1 SGHRS and CDR2 YFSETQ. This CDR3 contains 16 residues. The junction had 10 bases not matched to a gene; V was cut back by 7 bases and J by 0 bases. The CDR3 coding sequence is TGCGCCAGCGGCCAGAGCGGGAGTAAAAGCACAGATACGCAGTATTTT. Its translation: CASGQSGSKSTDTQYF. The full variable domain, rest sourced from reference TRBV5-1 and TRBJ2-3, is KAGVTQTPRYLIKTRGQQVTLSCSPISGHRSVSWYQQTPGQGLQFLFEYFSETQRNKGNFPGRFSGRQFSNSRSEMNVSTLELGDSALYLCASGQSGSKSTDTQYFGPGTRLTVL.